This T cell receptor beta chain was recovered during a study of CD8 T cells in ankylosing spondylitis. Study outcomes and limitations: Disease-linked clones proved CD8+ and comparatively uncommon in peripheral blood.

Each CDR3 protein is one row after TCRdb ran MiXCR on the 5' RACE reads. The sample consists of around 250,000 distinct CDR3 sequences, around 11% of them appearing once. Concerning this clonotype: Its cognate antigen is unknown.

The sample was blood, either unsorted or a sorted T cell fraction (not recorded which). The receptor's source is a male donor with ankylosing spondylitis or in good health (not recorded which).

The CDR3 is CASSPPLAGGRTDTQYF. For the CDR3, the DNA is TGTGCCAGCAGTCCTCCCCTAGCGGGGGGGCGCACAGATACGCAGTATTTT. The rearrangement joins TRBV6-2 or TRBV6-3 to TRBJ2-3; 12 nucleotides align to TRBD2. CDR1 is MNHEY and CDR2 is SVGEGT in the germline V gene. The CDR3 length is 17 residues. Unmatched junction bases numbered 7, after V lost 5 bases and J lost 1 base.